One and the same sample provided the 16 T cell receptor beta chains below, sequenced in a study of T cell clusters in autoimmune cytopenias. Each sample's input was about 270 ng genomic DNA, 40,000 or so genome equivalents. TRB was amplified by touch-down multiplex PCR, primer pools A and B combined. After re-calling the multiplex PCR reads, TCRdb lists one entry per CDR3 protein, DNA absent. This listing includes about 5,000 distinct CDR3 sequences. Sample: peripheral blood. The receptors here all came from a human donor with an autoimmune cytopenia or autoimmune hepatitis (not recorded which).

This chain links TRBV5-1 with TRBJ2-2; TCRdb selects TRBD2, and the lack of DNA leaves this call unchecked. Germline values: CDR1 SGHRS, CDR2 YFSETQ. This CDR3 contains 15 residues. The CDR3 region is CASSSGRTNTGELFF.

Judged by frequency, this clonotype is medium-sized (0.01 to 0.1%). The CDR3 here is CASSLTRGVRYTF. The genes are TRBV5-6 and TRBJ1-2; the D call of TRBD1 rests on TCRdb alone, since no DNA is present to check it. Per germline, CDR1 SGHDT and CDR2 YYEEEE. The CDR3 has 13 amino acids.

Considering frequency, this clonotype is medium-sized (0.01 to 0.1%). V gene TRBV6-5 combines with J gene TRBJ1-5. The CDR3 runs 16 residues. Germline loops: CDR1 MNHEY, CDR2 SVGAGI. The CDR3 region is CASSYYHVGRNQPQHF.

V usage is TRBV20-1 and J usage is TRBJ2-5; with no DNA, the TCRdb D assignment of TRBD2 cannot be verified. Germline CDR1 and CDR2: DFQATT and SNEGSKA (reference sequence). The CDR3 sequence is 14 residues long. The CDR3 loop is CSAMGGQKQETQYF.

Considering frequency, this clonotype is medium-sized (0.01 to 0.1%). This sequence joins TRBV30 and TRBJ1-1; TCRdb returns TRBD1, unconfirmable since there is no DNA. CDR1 GTSNPN and CDR2 SVGIG come from the germline V gene (reference sequence). CDR3 length: 14 amino acids. The CDR3 spells CAWTLGTGHTEAFF.

The rearrangement links TRBV27 to TRBJ1-6. This CDR3 comprises 16 residues. CDR1 and CDR2 (germline): MNHEY, SMNVEV (reference sequence). The CDR3 sequence: CASSLGEGKNNSPLHF.

In terms of frequency, this clonotype is medium-sized (0.01 to 0.1%). This chain joins TRBV30 and TRBJ1-5; with no DNA, the TCRdb D assignment of TRBD1 cannot be verified. Germline assignment: CDR1 GTSNPN and CDR2 SVGIG (reference sequence). The CDR3 length is 15 residues. The CDR3 region is CAWSQSAPPNQPQHF.

Its frequency marks this clonotype as medium-sized (0.01 to 0.1%). The CDR3 sequence: CSASGPAAGELFF. V gene TRBV20-1 combines with J gene TRBJ2-2; TCRdb's D gene call, TRBD2, goes unchecked for lack of DNA. CDR3 length: 13 residues. Germline V gives CDR1 DFQATT, CDR2 SNEGSKA (reference sequence).

This rearrangement joins TRBV11-2 to TRBJ1-2; with no DNA, the TCRdb D assignment of TRBD1 cannot be verified. CDR1 and CDR2 from the germline V gene are SGHAT and FQNNGV. The CDR3 is made up of 21 amino acids. CDR3 region: CASSLGSTHAQDRVYFDGYTF.

Judged by frequency, this clonotype is medium-sized. This chain joins TRBV6-1 and TRBJ1-1. The CDR3 runs 11 residues. Germline-derived CDR1 and CDR2 are MNHNS and SASEGT. This CDR3 reads CASLYSQEAFF.

This clonotype is medium-sized (0.01 to 0.1%) by frequency. This rearrangement joins TRBV11-1 to TRBJ2-7; TCRdb indicates TRBD1, and absent DNA this call remains unverified. Per the germline V gene, CDR1 is SGHAT and CDR2 is FQDESV (reference sequence). This CDR3 has 15 amino acids. The CDR3 sequence: CASRFGQGLSYEQYF.

This chain joins TRBV12-3 or TRBV12-4 and TRBJ1-5; with no DNA, the TCRdb D assignment of TRBD1 cannot be verified. There are 14 residues in the CDR3. The CDR3 loop reads CASGSGTGNQPQHF.

The chain recombines TRBV10-2 with TRBJ2-2; TCRdb returns TRBD2, unconfirmable since there is no DNA. Germline values: CDR1 WSHSY, CDR2 SAAADI. The CDR3 runs 18 residues. The CDR3 loop reads CASSESLGGLVVHGELFF.

This clonotype is called medium-sized based on its frequency. The gene calls are TRBV11-3 and TRBJ2-7; TCRdb gives TRBD1 as the D gene, but with no DNA this cannot be confirmed. In germline, CDR1 is SGHNT, CDR2 YENEEA. The CDR3 runs 16 residues. The CDR3 reads CASSLGAGDRAYEQYF.

Judged by frequency, this clonotype is medium-sized. The rearrangement joins TRBV30 to TRBJ1-3. The CDR3 sequence is 14 residues long. In germline, CDR1 is GTSNPN, CDR2 SVGIG (reference sequence). The CDR3 loop reads CAWSRTVSGNTIYF.

This clonotype is medium-sized by frequency. The gene calls are TRBV11-2 and TRBJ1-4. This CDR3 region has 15 residues. Germline CDR1 reads SGHAT; CDR2 reads FQNNGV. The CDR3 is CASSPGQSSNEKLFF.